This TCR beta chain was observed in a study of shared clonotypes between healthy human individuals. In the authors' workflow: Sequence data from immunoSEQ were junction-only and lacked quality scores; consequently, filtering differed. Sequencing was performed with immunoSEQ multiplex PCR; in TCRdb, only in-frame clones are kept and a portion is missing. V and J calls and clone size are given by that table; D and trimming were obtained from the DNA. The table shows hundreds of thousands of clones, with about two thirds occurring only once. The healthy adult donors were HIV-negative and reported no recent acute infections or vaccinations. CD45RA-negative memory and CD45RA+ naive subsets were split from the CD4+ cells. There are 12 residues in the CDR3. Germline V gives CDR1 SGHAT, CDR2 FQNNGV. V lost 0 bases, J lost 4 bases, and 3 bases lay in between.

Material for sequencing was memory CD4+ T cells sorted from blood. Subset reported: CD45RA-negative fraction. The TCR comes from a woman in her twenties or thirties in good health. The chain uses TRBV11-2 and TRBJ1-2, with D hard to call. CDR3 residues: CASSLESYGYTF. As DNA, the CDR3 is TGTGCCAGCAGCTTAGAAAGCTATGGCTACACCTTC.